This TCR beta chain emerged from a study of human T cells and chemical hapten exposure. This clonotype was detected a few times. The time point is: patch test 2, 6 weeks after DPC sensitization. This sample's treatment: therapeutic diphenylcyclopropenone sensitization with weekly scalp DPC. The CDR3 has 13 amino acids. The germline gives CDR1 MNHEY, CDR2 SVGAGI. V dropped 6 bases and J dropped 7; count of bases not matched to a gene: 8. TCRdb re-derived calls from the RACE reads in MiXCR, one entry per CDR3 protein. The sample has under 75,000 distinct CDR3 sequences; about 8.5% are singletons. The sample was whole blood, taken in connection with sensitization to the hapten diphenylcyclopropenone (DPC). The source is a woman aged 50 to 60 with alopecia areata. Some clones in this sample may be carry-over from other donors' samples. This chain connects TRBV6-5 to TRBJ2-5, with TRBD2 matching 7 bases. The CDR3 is CASSPGRGGTQYF. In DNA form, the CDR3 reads TGTGCCAGCAGCCCCGGGCGCGGGGGGACCCAGTACTTC.